These T cell receptor beta chains were read from a single sample in a study of blood T cell repertoires in COVID-19. Generated by immunoSEQ multiplex PCR, the TCRdb table keeps only in-frame clones and is missing some. The sample yields around 190,000 clones, 75% to 90% seen once. Sequencing used peripheral blood. The receptors stem from a woman aged 55 to 70 with acute or convalescent COVID-19. Each CDR3 is given with its conserved first and last residue. The D gene is left open where the match is weak. Size tells how often a clone was seen (once, few, many) or the class of an expanded clone, and some rows leave it out.

J: TRBJ1-1
V: TRBV11-1
size: -
D: -
DNA: TGTGCCAGCAGCTTAAGTGGGCTTATTAACACTGAAGCTTTCTTT
CDR3: CASSLSGLINTEAFF

J: TRBJ1-1
V: TRBV3-1/TRBV3-2
size: -
D: -
DNA: TGTGCCACCGGGGGGGGGCTCACTGAAGCTTTCTTT
CDR3: CATGGGLTEAFF

J: TRBJ2-7
V: TRBV4-2
size: once
D: -
DNA: TGTGCCAGCAGCCAAGAACAGGGAGCCTACGAGCAGTACTTC
CDR3: CASSQEQGAYEQYF

J: TRBJ1-4
V: TRBV30
size: -
D: -
DNA: TGTGCCTGGAGTGTTCAAACTAATGAAAAACTGTTTTTT
CDR3: CAWSVQTNEKLFF

J: TRBJ1-2
V: TRBV6-5
size: -
D: TRBD1
DNA: TGTGCCAGCAGTCCGGGACAGGGGGATGGCTACACCTTC
CDR3: CASSPGQGDGYTF

J: TRBJ1-5
V: TRBV2
size: -
D: TRBD1
DNA: TGTGCCAGCAGCACAACCGGGACAGGGAATCAGCCCCAGCATTTT
CDR3: CASSTTGTGNQPQHF

J: TRBJ1-2
V: TRBV30
size: few
D: -
DNA: TGTGCCTGGAGTGTGCAGAACTATGGCTACACCTTC
CDR3: CAWSVQNYGYTF

J: TRBJ2-1
V: TRBV18
size: -
D: TRBD2
DNA: TGTGCCAGCTCGCGCGGGAGTAGCTCCTACAATGAGCAGTTCTTC
CDR3: CASSRGSSSYNEQFF

J: TRBJ1-2
V: TRBV27
size: few
D: -
DNA: TGTGCCCAGCGGTGGGGGGGTACAGGGAACGTTTATGGCTACACCTTC
CDR3: CAQRWGGTGNVYGYTF

J: TRBJ1-5
V: TRBV12-3/TRBV12-4
size: -
D: -
DNA: TGTGCCAGCAGTGCCTACAGCAATCAGCCCCAGCATTTT
CDR3: CASSAYSNQPQHF

J: TRBJ2-3
V: TRBV28
size: once
D: -
DNA: TGTGCCAGCAGTGATGGCCCCACAGATACGCAGTATTTT
CDR3: CASSDGPTDTQYF

J: TRBJ2-7
V: TRBV19
size: -
D: TRBD1
DNA: TGTGCCAGTAGTGTCTCAGGGACAGAGAGCTACGAGCAGTACTTC
CDR3: CASSVSGTESYEQYF

J: TRBJ1-1
V: TRBV25-1
size: -
D: -
DNA: TGTGCCAGCAGTGATTCCCGTCCATCCCCATTCGGGACTGAAGCTTTCTTT
CDR3: CASSDSRPSPFGTEAFF

J: TRBJ2-5
V: TRBV5-1
size: -
D: -
DNA: TGCGCCAGCAGCTCCGGGATCCAAGAAGAGACCCAGTACTTC
CDR3: CASSSGIQEETQYF

J: TRBJ2-7
V: TRBV19
size: -
D: TRBD1
DNA: TGTGCCAGTAGCCCCGGGACAGGGAGCTACGAGCAGTACTTC
CDR3: CASSPGTGSYEQYF

J: TRBJ1-1
V: TRBV6-2/TRBV6-3
size: few
D: -
DNA: TGTGCCAGCAGTTACACGGACAGCACTGAAGCTTTCTTT
CDR3: CASSYTDSTEAFF

J: TRBJ1-1
V: TRBV4-1
size: once
D: TRBD1
DNA: TGCGCCAGCAGCCAAGAGTGGGACAGGGGGGCTTTCTTT
CDR3: CASSQEWDRGAFF

J: TRBJ1-2
V: TRBV20-1
size: -
D: TRBD1
DNA: TGCAGGGGGACAGGGGATGGCTACACCTTC
CDR3: CRGTGDGYTF

J: TRBJ1-5
V: TRBV3-1/TRBV3-2
size: once
D: TRBD1
DNA: TGTGCCAGCAGCCAAGGGACAGGGGGCCGACAGCCCCAGCATTTT
CDR3: CASSQGTGGRQPQHF

J: TRBJ2-5
V: TRBV18
size: -
D: TRBD2
DNA: TGTGCCAGCTCACCACCCAGTGCGGGGGGAGAGACCCAGTACTTC
CDR3: CASSPPSAGGETQYF

J: TRBJ2-1
V: TRBV7-8
size: -
D: TRBD1
DNA: TGTGCCAGCAGCCCACCCCAGCCGACAGGGAGCAGCCCCGATGAGCAGTTCTTC
CDR3: CASSPPQPTGSSPDEQFF

J: TRBJ1-2
V: TRBV10-3
size: -
D: TRBD1
DNA: TGTGCCATCACTGGGGGTATAGGGACAGTCGATGGCTACACCTTC
CDR3: CAITGGIGTVDGYTF

J: TRBJ2-1
V: TRBV19
size: -
D: TRBD1
DNA: TGTGCCAGTGCGGGACAGGGATGGAGTAATGAGCAGTTCTTC
CDR3: CASAGQGWSNEQFF

J: TRBJ1-5
V: TRBV19
size: -
D: -
DNA: TGTGCCAGTAGTATAATGGACAGTAGCAATCAGCCCCAGCATTTT
CDR3: CASSIMDSSNQPQHF

J: TRBJ2-5
V: TRBV5-6
size: -
D: -
DNA: TGTGCCAGCAGCTTCGCCGGGGGGCCTACCCAAGAGACCCAGTACTTC
CDR3: CASSFAGGPTQETQYF

J: TRBJ1-4
V: TRBV4-1
size: -
D: -
DNA: TGCGCCAGCAGTCTTCAGGGGAGCGATGAAAAACTGTTTTTT
CDR3: CASSLQGSDEKLFF

J: TRBJ1-1
V: TRBV6-5
size: -
D: -
DNA: TGTGCCAGCAGTTACTCAGGGAGGAATCCTGAAGCTTTCTTT
CDR3: CASSYSGRNPEAFF

J: TRBJ2-5
V: TRBV19
size: -
D: TRBD2
DNA: TGTGCCAGTAGAGGACTAGCGGGAGGTGAAGAGACCCAGTACTTC
CDR3: CASRGLAGGEETQYF

J: TRBJ1-5
V: TRBV6-5
size: -
D: -
DNA: TGTGCCAGCTCCCGGTCGCGCGATCAGCCCCAGCATTTT
CDR3: CASSRSRDQPQHF

J: TRBJ2-1
V: TRBV11-3
size: -
D: -
DNA: TGTGCCAGCAGCCCAGGGGTGGGGTTGAGGTCCTACAATGAGCAGTTCTTC
CDR3: CASSPGVGLRSYNEQFF

J: TRBJ2-3
V: TRBV6-4
size: -
D: TRBD2
DNA: TGTGCCAGCGGGCGGGAGCCCACCCTTGGGGCGCAGTATTTT
CDR3: CASGREPTLGAQYF

J: TRBJ1-5
V: TRBV12-3/TRBV12-4
size: once
D: TRBD1
DNA: TGTGCCAGCAGCCTACAGGGGAATCAGCCCCAGCATTTT
CDR3: CASSLQGNQPQHF

J: TRBJ2-1
V: TRBV6-5
size: few
D: TRBD2
DNA: TGTGCCAGCAGAGTAAATGCGGGAGCGGGTGAGCAGTTCTTC
CDR3: CASRVNAGAGEQFF

J: TRBJ2-5
V: TRBV27
size: -
D: -
DNA: TGTGCCAGCAGGCAGGGGCACTCAGAGACCCAGTACTTC
CDR3: CASRQGHSETQYF

J: TRBJ1-5
V: TRBV9
size: -
D: TRBD1
DNA: TGTGCCAGCAGCGTCGGACAGGGGCGAGGTCAGCCCCAGCATTTT
CDR3: CASSVGQGRGQPQHF

J: TRBJ2-2
V: TRBV29-1
size: -
D: -
DNA: TGCAGCGTTGGGGCAGGGGCGAACACCGGGGAGCTGTTTTTT
CDR3: CSVGAGANTGELFF

J: TRBJ2-5
V: TRBV24-1
size: -
D: -
DNA: TGTGCCACCAGTGGTCTAGCTGAGACCCAGTACTTC
CDR3: CATSGLAETQYF

J: TRBJ2-1
V: TRBV3-1/TRBV3-2
size: -
D: -
DNA: TGTGCCAGCAGCCAAGAGGTGAGGGCTAGTTCGGATGAGCAGTTCTTC
CDR3: CASSQEVRASSDEQFF

J: TRBJ2-7
V: TRBV6-1
size: -
D: -
DNA: TGTGCCAGCAGTAAAGGGGGGCGGGAGCAAAAGTACGAGCAGTACTTC
CDR3: CASSKGGREQKYEQYF

J: TRBJ2-5
V: TRBV6-1
size: -
D: TRBD2
DNA: TGTGCCAGCAGTGAAGAAACTAGCGGGATTTGGGAGACCCAGTACTTC
CDR3: CASSEETSGIWETQYF

J: TRBJ1-5
V: TRBV7-9
size: -
D: TRBD1
DNA: TGTGCCAGCAGCTTAGGCCTCTGGACAGGGGGCAATCAGCCCCAGCATTTT
CDR3: CASSLGLWTGGNQPQHF

J: TRBJ2-1
V: TRBV6-5
size: -
D: TRBD2
DNA: TGTGCCAGCAGTTGGACTAGCGGGAGACTCGGCAATGAGCAGTTCTTC
CDR3: CASSWTSGRLGNEQFF

J: TRBJ2-2
V: TRBV7-8
size: once
D: -
DNA: TGTGCCAGCAGCTTAGAGTGGCAACCCGGGGAGCTGTTTTTT
CDR3: CASSLEWQPGELFF

J: TRBJ2-1
V: TRBV5-1
size: -
D: TRBD1
DNA: TGCGCCAGCAGCTTGCAGGGGGAGATGGGGAATGAGCAGTTCTTC
CDR3: CASSLQGEMGNEQFF

J: TRBJ1-1
V: TRBV3-1/TRBV3-2
size: few
D: TRBD1
DNA: TGTGCCAGCAGCCAAGATTATCGGACAGGGGGGGCAGGCACTGAAGCTTTCTTT
CDR3: CASSQDYRTGGAGTEAFF

J: TRBJ2-1
V: TRBV9
size: -
D: TRBD1
DNA: TGTGCCAGCAGCCCTCGGGACAGGGTTGAGGGTGAGCAGTTCTTC
CDR3: CASSPRDRVEGEQFF

J: TRBJ2-1
V: TRBV19
size: once
D: TRBD2
DNA: TGTGCCAGTAGTATAATCTCGGGACTAGCGGGAACCGGTGAGCAGTTCTTC
CDR3: CASSIISGLAGTGEQFF

J: TRBJ2-6
V: TRBV29-1
size: few
D: -
DNA: TGCAGCGCCATCGGGTCGTCTCCCTGGGCGGGAGGGGCCAACGTCCTGACTTTC
CDR3: CSAIGSSPWAGGANVLTF

J: TRBJ2-7
V: TRBV3-1/TRBV3-2
size: -
D: -
DNA: TGTGCCACCTCCCGCAGTTCCTACGAGCAGTACTTC
CDR3: CATSRSSYEQYF

J: TRBJ2-1
V: TRBV19
size: -
D: TRBD1
DNA: TGTGCCAGTAGTGCCCAGACAGGGAATGAGCAGTTCTTC
CDR3: CASSAQTGNEQFF

J: TRBJ2-1
V: TRBV6-1
size: -
D: TRBD1
DNA: TGTGCCAGCAGTGAAGGAACAGGGGCATCGTACAATGAGCAGTTCTTC
CDR3: CASSEGTGASYNEQFF

J: TRBJ1-1
V: TRBV11-2
size: few
D: -
DNA: TGTGCCAGCAGCTTAGTACGGGGGGGAAACACTGAAGCTTTCTTT
CDR3: CASSLVRGGNTEAFF

J: TRBJ2-3
V: TRBV4-2
size: -
D: -
DNA: TGTGCCAGCAGCCCGACAGGTGACACAGATACGCAGTATTTT
CDR3: CASSPTGDTDTQYF

J: TRBJ2-1
V: TRBV6-5
size: -
D: -
DNA: TGTGCCAGCATTACCGACTCCATGCGTTTCGGGCAGTTCTTC
CDR3: CASITDSMRFGQFF

J: TRBJ1-5
V: TRBV7-9
size: few
D: -
DNA: TGTGCCAGCAGCTTAGAGGGAGGGAGTCAGCCCCAGCATTTT
CDR3: CASSLEGGSQPQHF

J: TRBJ1-2
V: TRBV15
size: -
D: TRBD1
DNA: TGTGCCACCAGACCCGGGGACAGGGAAAAGGGTTACACCTTC
CDR3: CATRPGDREKGYTF

J: TRBJ2-7
V: TRBV30
size: -
D: TRBD1
DNA: TGTGCCTGGAGTGTGGCCCTACAGGGGGGATACGAGCAGTACTTC
CDR3: CAWSVALQGGYEQYF